The 15 T cell receptor beta chains in this list originate from one sample, sequenced in a study of chemoradiotherapy in HPV16-positive cancers. Libraries were prepared by immunoSEQ multiplex PCR; TCRdb keeps only in-frame clonotypes and omits some of them. The table has about 10,000 clones, around 74% seen once. This material was obtained from a patient who underwent chemoradiotherapy. These receptors were obtained from a human donor with HPV-associated anogenital cancer.

This clone was detected once. The V call is TRBV28, the J call TRBJ2-5; D may be TRBD2 (5 bases). This CDR3 region has 19 residues. Per the germline V gene, CDR1 is MDHEN and CDR2 is SYDVKM. The V end lost 2 bases, the J end lost 6 bases, and 28 bases lay between the germline ends. CDR3 coding DNA: TGTGCCAGCAGTTTACACGCCTCCACTAGTATACCGGGTTCGAAGACCCAGTACTTC. It is translated as CASSLHASTSIPGSKTQYF.

The chain recombines TRBV5-1 with TRBJ1-1; TRBD1 is a possible D gene (5 bases). In germline, CDR1 is SGHRS, CDR2 YFSETQ. The CDR3 is made up of 14 amino acids. V was trimmed by 4 bases and J by 1 base, leaving 11 bases between them. The CDR3 loop reads CASSRGEANTEAFF. Written as DNA, the CDR3 is TGCGCCAGCAGCCGGGGGGAAGCGAACACTGAAGCTTTCTTT.

J is TRBJ2-5 and V is TRBV4-3, with 15 bases fitting TRBD2. There are 18 residues in the CDR3. CDR1 and CDR2 from the germline V gene are LGHNA and YSLEER. The V segment lost 0 bases and the J segment 5 bases; nucleotides outside the gene matches: 7. DNA of the CDR3: TGCGCCAGCAGCCAAGATCTGGGGACTAGCGGGAGGTCGGAGACCCAGTACTTC. It specifies CASSQDLGTSGRSETQYF.

DNA for the CDR3: TGTGCCAGCAGTTACTCGCAAGAGACCCAGTACTTC. This encodes CASSYSQETQYF. This chain joins TRBV2 and TRBJ2-5, with D unclear. The CDR3 has 12 amino acids. From germline, CDR1 is SNHLY and CDR2 FYNNEI. V was shortened by 5 bases and J by 2 bases, with 6 bases between the two germline ends. Using reference TRBV2 and TRBJ2-5 for the parts outside the CDR3, the full variable domain is EPEVTQTPSHQVTQMGQEVILRCVPISNHLYFYWYRQILGQKVEFLVSFYNNEISEKSEIFDDQFSVERPDGSNFTLKIRSTKLEDSAMYFCASSYSQETQYFGPGTRLLVL.

In this sample, this clone turned up a few times. This rearrangement joins TRBV5-4 to TRBJ1-1; possibly TRBD1 for D (5 bases). The length of the CDR3 is 14 residues. Germline-derived CDR1 and CDR2 are SGHNT and YYREEE (reference sequence). V was trimmed by 3 bases and J by 0 bases, leaving 9 bases between them. CDR3 in amino acids: CASSSGRMNTEAFF. DNA for the CDR3: TGTGCCAGCAGCTCGGGACGAATGAACACTGAAGCTTTCTTT.

The chain recombines TRBV18 with TRBJ1-2; D not certain. Trimming shortened V by 0 bases and J by 2 bases, and 10 bases separated the two germline ends. Per the germline V gene, CDR1 is KGHSH and CDR2 is LQKENI. The CDR3 sequence is 15 residues long. For the CDR3, the DNA is TGTGCCAGCTCACCACCGTCTAGCAAGAACTATGGCTACACCTTC. Amino acid sequence: CASSPPSSKNYGYTF. Complete variable domain (other parts from reference TRBV18 and TRBJ1-2): NAGVMQNPRHLVRRRGQEARLRCSPMKGHSHVYWYRQLPEEGLKFMVYLQKENIIDESGMPKERFSAEFPKEGPSILRIQQVVRGDSAAYFCASSPPSSKNYGYTFGSGTRLTVV.

The CDR3, as DNA: TGTGCCAGCAGTGAAGGGACAGGGGACACCGGGGAGCTGTTTTTT. Amino acid sequence: CASSEGTGDTGELFF. The chain uses TRBV6-1 and TRBJ2-2; 9 nucleotides agree with TRBD1. The CDR3 has 15 amino acids. Germline V gene sequence: CDR1 MNHNS, CDR2 SASEGT. V shed 1 base and J 3 bases; nucleotides not matched to a gene: 0.

The chain employs TRBV16 and TRBJ2-7, with TRBD1 matching 7 bases. J gave up 1 base and V 4 bases, and 7 bases lay outside the gene matches. The CDR3 totals 15 residues. Germline CDR1 reads KGHSY; CDR2 reads FQNENV. The DNA of the CDR3 is TGTGCCAGCAGCCTTACAGGGGCCTTATCCTACGAGCAGTACTTC. Residues: CASSLTGALSYEQYF. Full variable domain (rest looked up from reference TRBV16 and TRBJ2-7): GEEVAQTPKHLVRGEGQKAKLYCAPIKGHSYVFWYQQVLKNEFKFLISFQNENVFDETGMPKERFSAKCLPNSPCSLEIQATKLEDSAVYFCASSLTGALSYEQYFGPGTRLTVT.

This chain links TRBV27 with TRBJ2-5, with 8 bases lining up with TRBD2. Per the germline V gene, CDR1 is MNHEY and CDR2 is SMNVEV (reference sequence). Trimming cost V 7 bases and J 5 bases; bases outside gene matches: 12. The CDR3 consists of 15 residues. The CDR3 spells CASTPPQRETETQYF. Here the CDR3 DNA reads TGTGCCAGCACCCCCCCCCAGCGGGAGACGGAGACCCAGTACTTC.

For the CDR3, the DNA is TGCAGCGTATGGTGGCAGGGGTACACTGAAGCTTTCTTT. As protein: CSVWWQGYTEAFF. The chain employs TRBV29-1 and TRBJ1-1; possibly TRBD1 for D (6 bases). Trimming left V 6 bases short and J 3 bases short, with 14 bases between. There are 13 residues in the CDR3. CDR1 is SQVTM and CDR2 is ANQGSEA in the germline V gene. Full variable domain (rest looked up from reference TRBV29-1 and TRBJ1-1): SAVISQKPSRDICQRGTSLTIQCQVDSQVTMMFWYRQQPGQSLTLIATANQGSEATYESGFVIDKFPISRPNLTFSTLTVSNMSPEDSSIYLCSVWWQGYTEAFFGQGTRLTVV.

This chain connects TRBV15 to TRBJ1-1; TRBD1 might be the D (5 bases). Trimming took 3 bases from V and 5 from J, leaving 19 bases between them. Per the germline V gene, CDR1 is LNHNV and CDR2 is YYDKDF (reference sequence). The CDR3 loop spans 16 amino acids. CDR3 sequence: CATSRYSGLVVTEAFF. CDR3 in DNA: TGTGCCACCAGCAGGTACTCGGGGCTGGTAGTGACTGAAGCTTTCTTT.

This chain joins TRBV14 and TRBJ2-3; the D is unclear. Germline V CDR1 and CDR2: SGHDN, FVKESK. This CDR3 has 13 residues. V lost 2 bases to trimming and J lost 3 bases, with 6 bases between them. The CDR3 loop reads CASSQLSTDTQYF. The CDR3 DNA reads as TGTGCCAGCAGCCAACTTAGTACAGATACGCAGTATTTT.

The CDR3 here is CAWSVSGHRSSYEQYF. The CDR3, as DNA: TGTGCCTGGAGTGTATCTGGACACCGAAGCTCCTACGAGCAGTACTTC. V and J are TRBV30 and TRBJ2-7, with D possibly matching TRBD1 (5 bases). The ends were cut back, 0 bases at V and 0 bases at J, with 15 bases in the middle. The CDR3 has 16 residues. Per germline, CDR1 GTSNPN and CDR2 SVGIG (reference sequence).

The V gene is TRBV6-1, the J gene TRBJ1-5, with D unresolved. Germline CDR1 and CDR2: MNHNS and SASEGT. V was cut by 6 bases and J by 2 bases, with 5 bases left in between. The CDR3 has 12 residues. In nucleotides, the CDR3 is TGTGCCAGCAGGGACGGCAATCAGCCCCAGCATTTT. Its translation: CASRDGNQPQHF.

The CDR3 DNA follows: TGTGCCACCAGCAGGTTTTCCCCGGGACTAGCGGGAGAAGAGACCCAGTACTTC. It codes for CATSRFSPGLAGEETQYF. The chain combines TRBV15 with TRBJ2-5, with TRBD2 matching over 14 bases. This CDR3 has 18 residues. Germline CDR1 is LNHNV and CDR2 is YYDKDF (reference sequence). J was trimmed by 3 bases and V by 3 bases; bases with no gene match: 9.